This entry describes one TCR beta chain. This entry is derived from a study of blood T cell repertoires in COVID-19. Germline values: CDR1 ENHRY, CDR2 SYGVKD. With 8 bases removed from V and 1 base from J, the gap between germline ends came to 8 bases. The CDR3 spans 12 residues. TCRdb's copy holds only in-frame clones and misses some; the assay was immunoSEQ multiplex PCR. The sample yields 150,000 or so clones, 70% to 90% seen once. The sequence derives from a man in his sixties with active or convalescent COVID-19. V gene TRBV10-3 combines with J gene TRBJ1-1; no definite D call. Sequenced: peripheral blood. The CDR3 nucleotides read TGTGCCATCGGCTCAGGGAACACTGAAGCTTTCTTT. Translated: CAIGSGNTEAFF.